This T cell receptor (beta chain) originates from a study of CD8 T cells in Susac syndrome. The overall study: Among the Susac syndrome patients who underwent sequencing, more than 5 had clinically active disease, while about eight of them were in remission.

Germline assignment: CDR1 GTSNPN and CDR2 SVGIG (reference sequence). Trimming cost V 0 bases and J 6 bases, with 11 bases left between them. The CDR3 runs 13 residues. An amount of RNA that ranged from 0.5 to 1 ug was reverse transcribed with random hexamers. The CDR3 of TCR beta was amplified by immunoSEQ multiplex PCR across 54 Vbeta and 13 Jbeta. MiXCR was run by TCRdb on the immunoSEQ multiplex PCR reads, yielding one entry per CDR3 protein. The data contain around 230,000 distinct CDR3 sequences, 90% to 96% of them seen just once; the ten biggest clones take up approximately 0.094%. The material sequenced was CD4+ T cells from PBMCs. The chain recombines TRBV30 with TRBJ1-2; D perhaps matches TRBD1 (5 bases). The clonotype comes from a human donor with Susac syndrome. Here the CDR3 reads CAWSVPPGHGYTF. In DNA form, the CDR3 reads TGTGCCTGGAGTGTACCCCCGGGGCATGGCTACACCTTC.